This is a list of T cell receptor beta chains from one sample in a study of cytomegalovirus exposure and HLA in healthy donors. The repertoire was sequenced with immunoSEQ multiplex PCR; TCRdb's copy has only in-frame clones and lacks some. The data contain roughly 190,000 clones, about four fifths of them singletons. The source material was PBMCs. The receptors here all came from a woman in her forties or fifties in good health and CMV-seropositive. CDR3s include the opening cysteine and the closing phenylalanine or tryptophan. The D gene is left open where the match is weak. Not all rows give a size; the values are once, few, many and, for expanded clones, a class.

V gene,clone size,J gene,D gene,CDR3 DNA,CDR3 protein
TRBV25-1,.,TRBJ2-3,.,TGTGCCAGCGAAGGACAGCTCACAGATACGCAGTATTTT,CASEGQLTDTQYF
TRBV6-1,.,TRBJ1-4,.,TGTGCCAGCAGAACCAGTCAGATTAATGAAAAACTGTTTTTT,CASRTSQINEKLFF
TRBV5-4,.,TRBJ2-2,TRBD1,TGTGCCAGCAGCCGGGACAGGGAACCTGGGGAGCTGTTTTTT,CASSRDREPGELFF
TRBV4-2,.,TRBJ2-3,TRBD2,TGTGCCAGCAGCCAGGACACAGCGGGGGAGAGCACAGATACGCAGTATTTT,CASSQDTAGESTDTQYF
TRBV27,.,TRBJ1-1,.,TGTGCCAGCAGTCCCGCCGACGGGGCTGAAGCTTTCTTT,CASSPADGAEAFF
TRBV9,few,TRBJ2-1,.,TGTGCCAGCAGCGTAGGGTCCAGGGGCGATGAGCAGTTCTTC,CASSVGSRGDEQFF
TRBV15,.,TRBJ2-1,.,TGTGCCACCAGCAGAGAGTCGCGGAGTGGGCAGTTCTTC,CATSRESRSGQFF
TRBV27,many,TRBJ1-1,.,TGTGCCAGCCAAAAAAAAGCGCAGGGAAACACTGAAGCTTTCTTT,CASQKKAQGNTEAFF
TRBV27,.,TRBJ1-1,.,TGTGCCAGCAGTTTCAGGGGTAGGGCCTCGGAAACTGAAGCTTTCTTT,CASSFRGRASETEAFF
TRBV6-1,.,TRBJ1-1,.,TGTGCCAGCAGCCGAGGCGCTGAAGCTTTCTTT,CASSRGAEAFF
TRBV6-6,.,TRBJ1-6,TRBD1,TGTGCCACCCGACAGGGAAATTCACCCCTCCACTTT,CATRQGNSPLHF
TRBV5-1,.,TRBJ1-2,.,TGCGCCAGCAGGCCTGACAGCGTTTACTATGGCTACACCTTC,CASRPDSVYYGYTF
TRBV7-9,.,TRBJ1-1,TRBD1,TGTGCCAGCAGTTACGCAGGGGGGAACACTGAAGCTTTCTTT,CASSYAGGNTEAFF
TRBV7-8,.,TRBJ1-4,TRBD1,TGTGCCAGCAGCACTGGACAGGGGAAAAATGAAAAACTGTTTTTT,CASSTGQGKNEKLFF
TRBV6-5,.,TRBJ1-1,.,TGTGCCAGCAGTTACAGTGGTTGGGAGAAGAACACTGAAGCTTTCTTT,CASSYSGWEKNTEAFF
TRBV30,.,TRBJ2-1,TRBD1,TGTGCCTGGAGTGGCGACAGGGGTTACTCCTACAATGAGCAGTTCTTC,CAWSGDRGYSYNEQFF
TRBV14,.,TRBJ2-2,TRBD1,TGTGCCAGCAGCCAACCAGACAGGGATGCCTTCCTTACCGGGGAGCTGTTTTTT,CASSQPDRDAFLTGELFF
TRBV30,.,TRBJ2-5,.,TGTGCCTGGACGGTACAAGGAGGGGTTAGGGCCCAGTACTTC,CAWTVQGGVRAQYF
TRBV27,.,TRBJ1-1,TRBD1,TGTGCCAGCAGCCCGTCAGGGACAGGGAGCACTGAAGCTTTCTTT,CASSPSGTGSTEAFF
TRBV27,once,TRBJ1-5,.,TGTGCCAGCACTCTTAAAGCGGGGGGCAATCAGCCCCAGCATTTT,CASTLKAGGNQPQHF
TRBV7-2,.,TRBJ2-3,.,TGTGCCAGCAGCTTGAGACCAGGTGGGGATACGCAGTATTTT,CASSLRPGGDTQYF
TRBV5-4,.,TRBJ1-2,.,TGTGCCAGCAGCTTGATACAGGGTGCTAACTATGGCTACACCTTC,CASSLIQGANYGYTF
TRBV5-1,.,TRBJ2-2,.,TGCGCCAGCACCTTGGTCGGACAACCGAACACCGGGGAGCTGTTTTTT,CASTLVGQPNTGELFF
TRBV27,once,TRBJ1-4,.,TGTGCCAGCAGCCCTTACATGAGGGATCTAAGGGGGGAAAAACTGTTTTTT,CASSPYMRDLRGEKLFF
TRBV30,.,TRBJ2-3,TRBD1,TGTGCCTCAGCGAGGGGGCCGAGCACAGATACGCAGTATTTT,CASARGPSTDTQYF
TRBV5-1,.,TRBJ2-7,.,TGCGCCAGCAGCCATGACAGTAGCTCCTACGAGCAGTACTTC,CASSHDSSSYEQYF
TRBV9,.,TRBJ1-1,TRBD1,TGTGCCAGCCGGGGGACAGACAGAAGAGAAGCTTTCTTT,CASRGTDRREAFF
TRBV13,few,TRBJ1-5,.,TGTGCCAGCAGCTTAAAAGGGGCAGGGTTTCAGCCCCAGCATTTT,CASSLKGAGFQPQHF
TRBV5-6,once,TRBJ1-2,.,TGTGCCAGCAGCCCTTCTCCGCCCCTCGAGGGGGTTGAAGGCTACACCTTC,CASSPSPPLEGVEGYTF
TRBV29-1,.,TRBJ1-1,TRBD1,TGCAGCGTTAAGGACAGGGCGAACACTGAAGCTTTCTTT,CSVKDRANTEAFF
TRBV11-2,.,TRBJ2-1,TRBD1,TGTGCCAGCAGCCGGGGACAGGGGTACAATGAGCAGTTCTTC,CASSRGQGYNEQFF
TRBV4-1,.,TRBJ2-7,.,TGCGCCAGCTCGAGAGGGCCCTCCTACGAGCAGTACTTC,CASSRGPSYEQYF
TRBV7-3,.,TRBJ1-2,.,TGTGCCAGCAGGCCGGGCCCGGGAACGGGCTACACCTTC,CASRPGPGTGYTF
TRBV5-1,.,TRBJ2-2,TRBD1,TGCGCCAGCAGCGAACCGGGACAGGGTAGGACCGGGGAGCTGTTTTTT,CASSEPGQGRTGELFF
TRBV20-1,once,TRBJ2-3,.,TGCAGTGCCCCTCGGGGTGATACGCAGTATTTT,CSAPRGDTQYF
TRBV6-1,.,TRBJ1-1,.,TGTGCCAGCAGCGCGTGGGGGGCTGAAGCTTTCTTT,CASSAWGAEAFF
TRBV19,.,TRBJ2-5,.,TGTGCCAGTAGTCCCTCGGGGAGCCAAGAGACCCAGTACTTC,CASSPSGSQETQYF
TRBV5-1,.,TRBJ2-7,TRBD1,TGCGCCAGCAGCTTGGCCCGGGACAGGACGCCCTACGAGCAGTACTTC,CASSLARDRTPYEQYF
TRBV30,.,TRBJ1-1,.,TGTGCCTGGAGAATTGGGGCAGGGGTGATGGCTTTCTTT,CAWRIGAGVMAFF
TRBV9,once,TRBJ2-7,TRBD2,TGTGCCAGCAGCGTAGGAGGGACTAGCGGGGCCTACGAGCAGTACTTC,CASSVGGTSGAYEQYF